This entry concerns a single TCR beta chain. Its antigen is undetermined. Germline V gives CDR1 SGHDT, CDR2 YYEEEE. The CDR3 sequence is 12 residues long. Trimming stripped 1 base from V and 6 bases from J, with 7 bases between. This entry belongs to a study of T cell responses to AZD1222 COVID-19 vaccine. Overall study findings and caveats: Females outnumbered males among donors, who were mostly white British; clonal diversity was possibly underestimated. When two AZD1222 doses had been given, Spike-specific TCR breadth and depth rose. None of the repertoires were sampled until the peak T cell response had passed.

Assay used: immunoSEQ multiplex PCR; TCRdb lists only in-frame clones, some missing. In the table there are some 120,000 clones, roughly nine tenths of which are singletons. Pooled in the analysis were second doses at about 4 or about 12 weeks. The sequences come from peripheral blood, collected 28 days after the second AZD1222 dose. V gene TRBV5-6 combines with J gene TRBJ1-2, with unresolved D. This receptor was obtained from an adult who received the AZD1222 COVID-19 vaccine. CDR3 amino acids: CASSLSRNGYTF. The CDR3 nucleotides read TGTGCCAGCAGCTTGAGTCGGAATGGCTACACCTTC.